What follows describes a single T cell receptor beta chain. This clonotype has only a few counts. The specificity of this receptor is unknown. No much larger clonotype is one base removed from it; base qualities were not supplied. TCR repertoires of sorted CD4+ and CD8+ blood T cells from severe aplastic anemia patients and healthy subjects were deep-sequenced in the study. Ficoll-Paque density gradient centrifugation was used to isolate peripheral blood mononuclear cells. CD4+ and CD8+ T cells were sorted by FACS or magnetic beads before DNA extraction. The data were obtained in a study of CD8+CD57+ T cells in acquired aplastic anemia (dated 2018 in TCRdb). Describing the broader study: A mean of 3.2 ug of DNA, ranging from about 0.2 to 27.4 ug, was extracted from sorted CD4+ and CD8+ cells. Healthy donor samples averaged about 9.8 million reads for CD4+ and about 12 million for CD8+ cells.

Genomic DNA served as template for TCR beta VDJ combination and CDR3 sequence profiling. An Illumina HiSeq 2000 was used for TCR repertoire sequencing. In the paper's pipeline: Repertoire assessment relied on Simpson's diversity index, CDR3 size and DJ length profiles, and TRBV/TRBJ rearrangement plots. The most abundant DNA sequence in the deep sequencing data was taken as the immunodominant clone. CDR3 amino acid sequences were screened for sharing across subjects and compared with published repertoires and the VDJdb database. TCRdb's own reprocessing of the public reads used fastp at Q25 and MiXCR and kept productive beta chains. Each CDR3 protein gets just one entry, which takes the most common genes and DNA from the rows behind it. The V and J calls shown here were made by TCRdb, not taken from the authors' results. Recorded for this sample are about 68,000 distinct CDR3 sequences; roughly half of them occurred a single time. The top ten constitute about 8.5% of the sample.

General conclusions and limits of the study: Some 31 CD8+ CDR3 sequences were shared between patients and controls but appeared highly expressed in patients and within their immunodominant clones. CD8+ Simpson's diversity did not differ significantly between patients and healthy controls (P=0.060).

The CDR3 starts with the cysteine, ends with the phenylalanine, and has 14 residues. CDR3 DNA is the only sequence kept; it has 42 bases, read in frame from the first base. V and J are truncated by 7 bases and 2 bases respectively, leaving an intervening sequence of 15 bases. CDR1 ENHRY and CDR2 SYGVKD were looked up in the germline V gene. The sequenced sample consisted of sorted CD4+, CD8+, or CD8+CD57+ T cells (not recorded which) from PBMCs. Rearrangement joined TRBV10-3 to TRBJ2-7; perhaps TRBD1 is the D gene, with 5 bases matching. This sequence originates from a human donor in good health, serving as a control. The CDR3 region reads CAIKVQGNTYEQYF. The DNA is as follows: TGTGCCATCAAAGTCCAGGGAAATACCTACGAGCAGTACTTC.